Below, one TCR beta chain is given with its context. The sample originates from a study of blood T cell repertoires in COVID-19. In the study overall: T cells, B-cell-depleted T cells, or PBMCs provided the cDNA or gDNA that served as material.

Assignments of participants to cohorts depended upon their own reported clinical history. Germline assignment: CDR1 MDHEN and CDR2 SYDVKM. CDR3 length equals 14 residues. V was pared by 6 bases and J by 5 bases, with 14 bases between. Only in-frame clones appear in the TCRdb table, and some are missing; sequencing was by immunoSEQ multiplex PCR. The sample includes hundreds of thousands of clones, roughly 86% seen only once; the top ten take 1.5% to 2%. The sample taken for sequencing was PBMCs or T cells enriched from blood (not recorded which). J is TRBJ1-5 and V is TRBV28; D remains ambiguous. The receptor was isolated from a woman between 50 and 59 years old who had recovered from COVID-19. In nucleotides, the CDR3 is TGTGCCAGCAGCCGTCTAGCGAGGGATCAGCCCCAGCATTTT. Protein: CASSRLARDQPQHF.